The 23 T cell receptor beta chains listed next were all sequenced from one sample in a study of blood T cell repertoires in COVID-19. Sequencing was performed with immunoSEQ multiplex PCR; in TCRdb, only in-frame clones are kept and a portion is missing. The sample lists about 160,000 clones; approximately 85% were seen once. The material sequenced was peripheral blood. The source is a man at least 80 years old with COVID-19, enrolled during active disease.

The chain joins TRBV5-1 to TRBJ2-7; 7 bases map to TRBD2. The CDR3 covers 13 residues. In germline, CDR1 is SGHRS, CDR2 YFSETQ. Trimming at V came to 1 base and at J to 3 bases, leaving 1 base not matched to a gene. CDR3 nucleotide sequence: TGCGCCAGCAGCTTGCGGACTAGCTACGAGCAGTACTTC. Protein product: CASSLRTSYEQYF.

CDR3 sequence reads: CASRAGKETEAFF. The DNA for the CDR3 is TGCGCCAGCAGGGCAGGGAAGGAAACTGAAGCTTTCTTT. This chain links TRBV10-1 with TRBJ1-1; TRBD1 might be the D (5 bases). The length of the CDR3 is 13 residues. V was shortened by 6 bases and J by 5 bases, with 13 bases between the two germline ends. Germline CDR1 WNHNN, CDR2 SYGVQD (reference sequence).

Here the CDR3 reads CASSPGQGASYGYTF. CDR3 in DNA: TGTGCCAGCAGCCCCGGACAGGGGGCAAGTTATGGCTACACCTTC. This chain links TRBV7-9 with TRBJ1-2; TRBD1 matches at 11 bases. CDR1 is SEHNR and CDR2 is FQNEAQ in the germline V gene (reference sequence). V was clipped by 5 bases and J by 5 bases; unmatched bases: 7. The CDR3 runs to 15 residues.

The gene calls are TRBV10-3 and TRBJ1-2; 8 bases are shared with TRBD1. V was clipped by 5 bases and J by 3 bases; unmatched bases: 5. Germline CDR1 and CDR2: ENHRY and SYGVKD. The CDR3 sequence is 14 residues long. The CDR3 loop reads CAISFDRGDYGYTF. The CDR3 DNA reads TGTGCCATCAGTTTTGACAGGGGAGACTATGGCTACACCTTC.

This chain links TRBV6-1 with TRBJ2-3, with 9 bases that match TRBD1. Germline-derived CDR1 and CDR2 are MNHNS and SASEGT. V shed 3 bases and J 3 bases; nucleotides not matched to a gene: 7. CDR3 length: 16 amino acids. CDR3 DNA sequence: TGTGCCAGCAGTGATTTCTGGGACAGGGTAACAGATACGCAGTATTTT. Amino acid sequence: CASSDFWDRVTDTQYF.

This chain links TRBV19 with TRBJ1-1; D is unclear. Germline loops: CDR1 LNHDA, CDR2 SQIVND (reference sequence). The CDR3 sequence is 15 residues long. V lost 2 bases and J lost 5, with 15 bases in between. As DNA, the CDR3 is TGTGCCAGTAGTATATTGGGGAAGACGGGAACTGAAGCTTTCTTT. Encoded protein: CASSILGKTGTEAFF.

V is TRBV9 and J is TRBJ2-1, with 10 bases aligning to TRBD2. Germline V gene data show CDR1 as SGDLS and CDR2 as YYNGEE. The length of the CDR3 is 17 residues. With 4 bases clipped from V and 5 bases from J, the junction kept 12 bases outside the gene matches. CDR3 DNA: TGTGCCAGCAGCCCCCAACCGCTAGCGGGGGACCACAATGAGCAGTTCTTC. As protein: CASSPQPLAGDHNEQFF.

The rearrangement uses TRBV27 and TRBJ1-6, with unresolved D. Germline CDR1 reads MNHEY; CDR2 reads SMNVEV (reference sequence). The CDR3 runs 16 residues. The V gene lost 6 bases and the J gene lost 7 bases, with 19 bases spanning the gap. This chain's CDR3 is CASSPRPVERNSPLHF. CDR3 bases: TGTGCCAGCAGCCCCCGGCCCGTCGAGAGGAATTCACCCCTCCACTTT.

This clone occurred once. V and J are TRBV6-5 and TRBJ1-2; the match to TRBD1 covers 7 bases. This CDR3 is 14 amino acids long. The V and J ends lost 7 bases and 6 bases, in that order; junction bases with no gene match: 11. The germline V gene encodes CDR1 MNHEY and CDR2 SVGAGI. In DNA, the CDR3 is TGTGCCAGCACCTCGACAGGGCGCGAGGATGGCTACACCTTC. Encoded protein: CASTSTGREDGYTF.

This clone occurred a few times. V is TRBV6-1 and J is TRBJ1-1; D perhaps matches TRBD1 (6 bases). This CDR3 has 19 amino acids. Trimming stripped 0 bases from V and 7 bases from J, with 27 bases between. CDR1 is MNHNS and CDR2 is SASEGT in the germline V gene. DNA for the CDR3: TGTGCCAGCAGTGAAGCGCCCCTAATGACAGGTGGATGGGTCCTTGAAGCTTTCTTT. It translates to CASSEAPLMTGGWVLEAFF.

The chain links TRBV11-2 to TRBJ1-1, with a weak D call TRBD1 (6 bases). The V end was cut by 5 bases, the J end by 0 bases, with 13 bases between. The germline gives CDR1 SGHAT, CDR2 FQNNGV. The CDR3 length is 15 residues. In nucleotides, the CDR3 is TGTGCCAGCAGCCCTTCGGGGACAATGAACACTGAAGCTTTCTTT. Translation gives CASSPSGTMNTEAFF.

This clone was observed a handful of times. The genes are TRBV2 and TRBJ2-3; perhaps TRBD1 as D (5 bases). The CDR3 spans 14 residues. V lost 3 bases to trimming and J lost 1 base, with 8 bases between them. Germline loops: CDR1 SNHLY, CDR2 FYNNEI. The CDR3, as DNA: TGTGCCAGCAGTGATGGGGCACGCACAGATACGCAGTATTTT. It yields the protein CASSDGARTDTQYF.

This clone came up once. The chain is built from TRBV5-6 and TRBJ2-6, with a possible D match to TRBD1 (6 bases). Between the trimmed V and J ends, which lost 6 bases and 0 bases, there was a span of 13 bases. The germline gives CDR1 SGHDT, CDR2 YYEEEE. This CDR3 is 16 amino acids long. CDR3 protein: CASISLGGSGANVLTF. DNA of the CDR3: TGTGCCAGCATCTCACTAGGGGGCTCTGGGGCCAACGTCCTGACTTTC.

The chain has TRBV19 and TRBJ1-2; 8 bases are a match to TRBD1. The V gene's germline CDR1 is LNHDA and CDR2 SQIVND (reference sequence). Trimming took 5 bases from V and 7 from J; bases not matched to a gene: 12. CDR3 length equals 15 residues. CDR3 amino acids: CASSPRTGRKSGYTF. In DNA, the CDR3 is TGTGCCAGTAGTCCACGGACAGGGAGGAAGAGTGGCTACACCTTC.

A single count supports this clone. The rearrangement links TRBV11-2 to TRBJ2-3, with 11 bases that match TRBD2. Trimming removed 2 bases from V and 2 bases from J; junction bases left unmatched: 6. There are 17 residues in the CDR3. Germline V lookup: CDR1 SGHAT, CDR2 FQNNGV. CDR3 sequence reads: CASSLIAGGVFTDTQYF. As DNA, the CDR3 is TGTGCCAGCAGCTTAATAGCGGGGGGGGTCTTCACAGATACGCAGTATTTT.

The chain is built from TRBV11-3 and TRBJ2-1; 8 bases align to TRBD1. Trimming cost V 5 bases and J 9 bases; bases outside gene matches: 6. CDR1 SGHNT and CDR2 YENEEA come from the germline V gene. The CDR3 spans 13 residues. Here the CDR3 reads CASSATGVGEQFF. The CDR3 nucleotides read TGTGCCAGCAGCGCGACAGGGGTGGGTGAGCAGTTCTTC.

This clone was seen more than once but under ten times. This chain links TRBV18 with TRBJ1-4; D unclear. Looked up from germline, CDR1 is KGHSH and CDR2 is LQKENI. The V and J ends lost 2 bases and 7 bases respectively, with 11 bases between them. The CDR3 contains 14 residues. CDR3 sequence (DNA): TGTGCCAGCTCACCAGGAGCTAAGAGTGAAAAACTGTTTTTT. This gives the protein CASSPGAKSEKLFF.

Details on this clone: Other nucleotide sequences from this sample produce the same CDR3. The chain employs TRBV5-1 and TRBJ2-1; 10 bases are a match to TRBD2. Germline-derived CDR1 and CDR2 are SGHRS and YFSETQ. V was clipped by 0 bases and J by 6 bases; unmatched bases: 3. This CDR3 spans 15 amino acids. CDR3 bases: TGCGCCAGCAGCTTGGAAGCGGGGGGGCCCAATGAGCAGTTCTTC. Protein product: CASSLEAGGPNEQFF.

V gene TRBV19 combines with J gene TRBJ1-4; TRBD1 might be the D (6 bases). The CDR3 spans 16 residues. Germline V gene lookup returns CDR1 LNHDA and CDR2 SQIVND (reference sequence). The V gene lost 1 base and the J gene lost 7 bases, with 16 bases spanning the gap. The CDR3 DNA reads TGTGCCAGTAGTATAGCGGACAGAGCACGGGGTGAAAAACTGTTTTTT. It encodes CASSIADRARGEKLFF.

This sequence joins TRBV7-6 and TRBJ2-7; 8 bases are shared with TRBD1. J lost 6 bases, V lost 3 bases, and 7 bases had no gene match. Germline V CDR1 and CDR2: SGHVS, FNYEAQ. This CDR3 comprises 14 residues. The CDR3 loop reads CASSLEYRGSEQYF. The CDR3 region has the DNA TGTGCCAGCAGCTTGGAATACAGGGGGAGCGAGCAGTACTTC.

There are a few counts of this clone. This chain uses TRBV7-7 with TRBJ1-3; D is ambiguous. CDR1 is SSHAT and CDR2 is FNYEAQ in the germline V gene (reference sequence). V dropped 5 bases and J dropped 0 bases, with 8 bases sitting between them. The CDR3 contains 14 residues. CDR3 nucleotide sequence: TGTGCCAGCAGCGCAACTCCCTCTGGAAACACCATATATTTT. Amino acids: CASSATPSGNTIYF. The whole variable domain, filled in from reference TRBV7-7 and TRBJ1-3, reads GAGVSQSPRYKVTKRGQDVTLRCDPISSHATLYWYQQALGQGPEFLTYFNYEAQPDKSGLPSDRFSAERPEGSISTLTIQRTEQRDSAMYRCASSATPSGNTIYFGEGSWLTVV.

CDR3 sequence (DNA): TGTGCCAGCAGTGAAGCGGAAAGGGCAGGGCAGCCCCAGCATTTT. It is translated as CASSEAERAGQPQHF. The chain joins TRBV6-1 to TRBJ1-5; tentatively, D is TRBD1 (5 bases). The CDR3 length is 15 residues. Trimming took 0 bases from V and 7 from J, leaving 13 bases between them. Germline CDR1 reads MNHNS; CDR2 reads SASEGT.

The chain has TRBV9 and TRBJ1-1; D unclear. The CDR3 has 11 residues. The V gene's germline CDR1 is SGDLS and CDR2 YYNGEE. Trimming pared 0 bases from V and 11 bases from J, leaving 8 bases between. The CDR3 nucleotides read TGTGCCAGCAGCGTAGCAGTTTTGGCTTTCTTT. This gives the protein CASSVAVLAFF.